This record looks at one TCR beta chain sequence and its context. Its antigen is unknown. This entry is derived from a study of cytomegalovirus exposure and HLA in healthy donors. Overall study results and limits: The tendency of first-cohort TCR clusters to co-occur in the roughly 120 validation repertoires was identified by a subsequent analysis. TCR sequences were mostly rare, though some public TCRs occurred in many donors. 150 to 200 TCR beta chains were listed as cytomegalovirus-associated.

The donors belonged to the approximately 120-subject validation cohort, separate from the 666-subject first cohort. TCRdb's copy holds only in-frame clones and misses some; the assay was immunoSEQ multiplex PCR. The data contain some 150,000 clones, about 89% of them singletons. The V gene lost 2 bases and the J gene lost 8 bases, with 12 bases spanning the gap. The CDR3 runs to 12 residues. The germline V gene has CDR1 GTSNPN and CDR2 SVGIG (reference sequence). The specimen was PBMCs. The clonotype was recovered from a woman between 18 and 30 years old in good health and CMV-seropositive. The gene calls are TRBV30 and TRBJ1-2, with unresolved D. CDR3 protein: CAWSSRFPGYTF. CDR3 nucleotides: TGTGCCTGGAGTAGCCGTTTTCCGGGCTACACCTTC. Using reference TRBV30 and TRBJ1-2 for the parts outside the CDR3, the full variable domain is SQTIHQWPATLVQPVGSPLSLECTVEGTSNPNLYWYRQAAGRGLQLLFYSVGIGQISSEVPQNLSASRPQDRQFILSSKKLLLSDSGFYLCAWSSRFPGYTFGSGTRLTVV.